This T cell receptor (beta chain) emerged from a study of post-analysis software for immune sequencing data. Study-level points and caveats: Normalized Chao1 diversity was significantly reduced in patients versus controls. Patients used roughly five TRBV segments, including TRBV5-6, TRBV5-1 and TRBV20-1, more often than controls. By F measure, samples from a shared preparation batch strongly co-clustered.

Deletions cut 1 base from V and 10 bases from J, with 11 bases between. Germline values: CDR1 MGHRA, CDR2 YSYEKL. The CDR3 has 14 amino acids. Remarks on this clonotype: The antigen is undetermined.

Prepared TCR beta cDNA libraries contained unique molecular identifiers. TCRdb fed the PCR reads into MiXCR, producing one record per CDR3 protein. The table lists approximately 400,000 distinct CDR3 sequences, about a third of them singletons, with around 15% in the top ten. J is TRBJ1-6 and V is TRBV4-1; D uncertain. The sequenced sample consisted of blood. The clonotype was recovered from a girl between 10 and 17 years old with multiple sclerosis. CDR3 nucleotides: TGCGCCAGCAGCCAAGGAGCTGGAAGGTCACCCCTCCACTTT. This gives the protein CASSQGAGRSPLHF.